Below, 26 T cell receptor beta chains from the same sample are listed, as sequenced in a study of blood T cell repertoires in COVID-19 (dated by TCRdb to 2018 to 2020). The library was made by the immunoSEQ multiplex PCR assay. TCRdb carries this immuneACCESS record with in-frame sequences only. Its versions omit some clonotypes, under half of them owing to an unresolved V gene in the studies checked, with the rest unexplained. Within this sample are some 530,000 clones, with 75% to 90% of them counted one time only. 6.5% to 8.5% of the sample rests with the top ten. Sequenced: PBMCs or T cells enriched from blood (not recorded which). All receptors derive from a woman aged 60-75 years who had recovered from COVID-19.

The V and J genes are TRBV10-1 and TRBJ2-2; no clear D gene. Germline CDR1 and CDR2: WNHNN and SYGVQD (reference sequence). V lost 0 bases and J lost 7, with 6 bases in between. The CDR3 runs 13 residues. The CDR3 sequence: CASSESQIGELFF. The CDR3 DNA reads as TGCGCCAGCAGTGAGTCTCAGATCGGGGAGCTGTTTTTT.

This clone was seen a few times. This sequence joins TRBV7-2 and TRBJ2-5, with 8 bases lining up with TRBD1. V dropped 6 bases and J dropped 3; count of bases not matched to a gene: 6. Germline lookup yields CDR1 SGHTA and CDR2 FQGNSA. The CDR3 has 14 residues. The CDR3 region has the DNA TGTGCCAGCAGTTCTTCAGGGGGCGAAGAGACCCAGTACTTC. Translation gives CASSSSGGEETQYF.

This CDR3 reads CASSSGQGTNQPQHF. CDR3 sequence (DNA): TGTGCCAGTAGTTCGGGACAGGGCACCAATCAGCCCCAGCATTTT. The genes are TRBV19 and TRBJ1-5; 9 positions match TRBD1. Germline V gene data show CDR1 as LNHDA and CDR2 as SQIVND (reference sequence). The CDR3 is 15 amino acids. With 5 bases clipped from V and 3 bases from J, the junction kept 5 bases outside the gene matches.

This chain uses TRBV28 with TRBJ2-3; 15 bases are shared with TRBD2. This CDR3 contains 19 residues. V trimming: 6 bases; J trimming: 4 bases; junction bases outside the gene matches: 14. Germline lookup yields CDR1 MDHEN and CDR2 SYDVKM. Here the CDR3 DNA reads TGTGCCAGCAGCCCATGGGGGACTAGCGGGGGGTATGGGGCAGATACGCAGTATTTT. Protein: CASSPWGTSGGYGADTQYF.

This clone was counted once. This chain connects TRBV24-1 to TRBJ1-5; 8 nucleotides line up with TRBD1. The germline gives CDR1 KGHDR, CDR2 SFDVKD. V lost 5 bases to trimming and J lost 0 bases; unmatched junction nucleotides: 2. There are 15 residues in the CDR3. The CDR3 here is CATSGTGYSNQPQHF. The CDR3 DNA reads as TGTGCCACCAGTGGGACAGGGTATAGCAATCAGCCCCAGCATTTT.

Here the CDR3 reads CASSWASDRGKNSPLHF. The DNA of the CDR3 is TGTGCCAGCAGCTGGGCCTCGGACAGGGGTAAGAATTCACCCCTCCACTTT. The chain couples TRBV5-4 to TRBJ1-6; 9 bases are shared with TRBD1. CDR1 is SGHNT and CDR2 is YYREEE in the germline V gene (reference sequence). The trim removed 3 bases at V and 7 bases at J, leaving 11 bases unmatched. The CDR3 totals 17 residues.

V gene TRBV7-2 combines with J gene TRBJ2-2; 9 nucleotides line up with TRBD1. The CDR3 consists of 16 residues. The V gene's germline CDR1 is SGHTA and CDR2 FQGNSA. V trimming: 5 bases; J trimming: 5 bases; junction bases outside the gene matches: 9. The CDR3 is CASSLAQQGATGELFF. CDR3 coding DNA: TGTGCCAGCAGCCTGGCCCAACAGGGGGCAACCGGGGAGCTGTTTTTT.

The CDR3 DNA reads as TGTGCCAGCAGCCTTCTACAGGGCTATGGCTACACCTTC. Translation gives CASSLLQGYGYTF. This sequence joins TRBV3-1 (or the pseudogene TRBV3-2) and TRBJ1-2; D is perhaps TRBD1 (6 bases). Trimming took off 4 bases at V and 4 bases at J, with 10 bases between the two ends. The CDR3 is 13 amino acids. Germline-derived CDR1 and CDR2 are LGHDT and YNNKEL (reference sequence).

V is TRBV10-2 and J is TRBJ1-2; the match to TRBD1 covers 7 bases. The CDR3 is made up of 14 amino acids. Trimming removed 6 bases from V and 7 bases from J; junction bases left unmatched: 11. The germline CDR1 and CDR2 sequences are WSHSY and SAAADI. The CDR3 sequence: CASRVSGTAGGYTF. The CDR3 nucleotides are TGCGCCAGCAGAGTCTCCGGGACAGCTGGTGGCTACACCTTC.

The chain employs TRBV5-1 and TRBJ1-6; D gene uncertain. V was pared by 1 base and J by 10 bases, with 9 bases between. The CDR3 totals 13 residues. Germline V CDR1 and CDR2: SGHRS, YFSETQ. CDR3 region: CASSLSGLSPLHF. In nucleotides, the CDR3 is TGCGCCAGCAGCTTGAGCGGTTTGTCACCCCTCCACTTT. The whole variable domain, filled in from reference TRBV5-1 and TRBJ1-6, reads KAGVTQTPRYLIKTRGQQVTLSCSPISGHRSVSWYQQTPGQGLQFLFEYFSETQRNKGNFPGRFSGRQFSNSRSEMNVSTLELGDSALYLCASSLSGLSPLHFGNGTRLTVT.

This chain connects TRBV6-1 to TRBJ1-1, with D maybe TRBD1 (6 bases). This CDR3 is built from 14 residues. Germline V CDR1 and CDR2: MNHNS, SASEGT. Trimming cost V 3 bases and J 2 bases, with 10 bases left between them. The CDR3 coding sequence is TGTGCCAGCAGTGACAGGGACACAAACACTGAAGCTTTCTTT. It specifies CASSDRDTNTEAFF.

The genes are TRBV6-1 and TRBJ1-5; D is ambiguous. Between the trimmed V and J ends, which lost 2 bases and 1 base, there was a span of 6 bases. CDR3 length: 14 residues. Germline CDR1 reads MNHNS; CDR2 reads SASEGT. DNA for the CDR3: TGTGCCAGCAGTGAACACTGGAGCAATCAGCCCCAGCATTTT. Its protein is CASSEHWSNQPQHF.

The rearrangement joins TRBV19 to TRBJ2-3; D perhaps matches TRBD1 (5 bases). With 9 bases removed from V and 5 bases from J, the gap between germline ends came to 18 bases. The CDR3 runs 14 residues. In germline, CDR1 is LNHDA, CDR2 SQIVND (reference sequence). CDR3 residues: CARIWGPSGDTQYF. The CDR3 nucleotides are TGTGCCAGAATATGGGGCCCCTCCGGAGATACGCAGTATTTT.

The gene calls are TRBV27 and TRBJ1-2; D is unresolved. The V end was cut by 3 bases, the J end by 4 bases, with 12 bases between. Germline CDR1 and CDR2: MNHEY and SMNVEV (reference sequence). CDR3 length: 14 amino acids. The chain's CDR3 is CASSFSREGYGYTF. For the CDR3, the DNA is TGTGCCAGCAGTTTCAGCCGGGAGGGCTATGGCTACACCTTC.

The chain carries TRBV14 and TRBJ2-1; the match to TRBD2 covers 11 bases. V shed 4 bases, J shed 15 bases, and the junction held 8 bases outside the gene matches. From germline, CDR1 is SGHDN and CDR2 FVKESK. The CDR3 consists of 13 residues. The DNA of the CDR3 is TGTGCCAGCAGCCTGGGAACTAGCGGGGGCCCGTTCTTC. It codes for CASSLGTSGGPFF.

The V gene is TRBV5-1, the J gene TRBJ1-4; tentatively, D is TRBD1 (5 bases). Germline V CDR1 and CDR2: SGHRS, YFSETQ. The CDR3 is 15 residues long. Trimming took 0 bases from V and 1 from J, leaving 7 bases between them. CDR3 in amino acids: CASSLAGKTNEKLFF. Here the CDR3 DNA reads TGCGCCAGCAGCTTGGCAGGGAAAACTAATGAAAAACTGTTTTTT.

This chain joins TRBV28 and TRBJ1-3; no definite D call. This CDR3 has 16 amino acids. Germline-derived CDR1 and CDR2 are MDHEN and SYDVKM. With 4 bases removed from V and 0 bases from J, the gap between germline ends came to 13 bases. CDR3: CASSSMEGYSGNTIYF. DNA for the CDR3: TGTGCCAGCAGTTCCATGGAGGGTTACTCTGGAAACACCATATATTTT.

This clone was seen at least ten times. This sequence joins TRBV3-1 (or the pseudogene TRBV3-2) and TRBJ1-6; 9 nucleotides agree with TRBD1. Germline V CDR1 and CDR2: LGHDT, YNNKEL (reference sequence). Germline trimming cut 1 base from V and 4 bases from J; bases unmatched to any gene: 2. The CDR3 has 16 residues. The CDR3 protein is CASSQVTGGYNSPLHF. The DNA of the CDR3 is TGTGCCAGCAGCCAAGTGACAGGGGGATATAATTCACCCCTCCACTTT.

Turning to this clone: Other DNA sequences of this sample code for an identical CDR3. The V call is TRBV18, the J call TRBJ1-2, with 7 bases fitting TRBD1. Germline loops: CDR1 KGHSH, CDR2 LQKENI. The CDR3 contains 15 residues. The trim removed 2 bases at V and 2 bases at J, leaving 5 bases unmatched. The CDR3 nucleotides are TGTGCCAGCTCACCATCTCCAGGGGGGAACTATGGCTACACCTTC. It codes for CASSPSPGGNYGYTF.

V gene TRBV7-9 combines with J gene TRBJ1-4; no reliable D call. The CDR3 has 13 amino acids. V dropped 10 bases and J dropped 7 bases, with 16 bases sitting between them. Looked up from germline, CDR1 is SEHNR and CDR2 is FQNEAQ (reference sequence). CDR3 coding DNA: TGTGCCACCCACGGGAGGAACGGTGAAAAACTGTTTTTT. Encoded protein: CATHGRNGEKLFF. Variable domain in full (rest from reference TRBV7-9 and TRBJ1-4): DTGVSQNPRHKITKRGQNVTFRCDPISEHNRLYWYRQTLGQGPEFLTYFQNEAQLEKSRLLSDRFSAERPKGSFSTLEIQRTEQGDSAMYLCATHGRNGEKLFFGSGTQLSVL.

As for this clone: The same CDR3 also results from other DNA sequences found in this sample. The CDR3 DNA sequence: TGTGCCAGCAGCGTTGGGGGGCAAGAGACCCAGTACTTC. Its protein product is CASSVGGQETQYF. This chain joins TRBV9 and TRBJ2-5, with D maybe TRBD2 (6 bases). The CDR3 length is 13 residues. Germline lookup yields CDR1 SGDLS and CDR2 YYNGEE. V was pared by 2 bases and J by 2 bases, with 7 bases between.

CDR3 in amino acids: CATSRPGGPAGYGYTF. The CDR3 DNA follows: TGTGCCACCAGCAGACCGGGGGGCCCAGCGGGCTATGGCTACACCTTC. V gene TRBV15 combines with J gene TRBJ1-2, with D possibly matching TRBD1 (6 bases). The germline CDR1 and CDR2 sequences are LNHNV and YYDKDF (reference sequence). Trimming cost V 2 bases and J 4 bases, with 17 bases left between them. This CDR3 is built from 16 residues.

This clone was observed a few times. The chain uses TRBV12-3 or TRBV12-4 and TRBJ2-7; D gene unclear. The V and J ends lost 6 bases and 7 bases respectively, with 16 bases between them. The CDR3 totals 13 residues. The CDR3 nucleotides are TGTGCCAGCAGGATCATTAGCCCGCGAGAGCAGTACGTC. This gives the protein CASRIISPREQYV.

The chain carries TRBV28 and TRBJ1-1; D gene ambiguous. From germline, CDR1 is MDHEN and CDR2 SYDVKM. The CDR3 loop spans 14 amino acids. The V and J ends lost 2 bases and 5 bases respectively, with 12 bases between them. CDR3: CASSLGGFNTEAFF. The CDR3, as DNA: TGTGCCAGCAGTTTAGGAGGGTTCAATACTGAAGCTTTCTTT.

The V and J genes are TRBV6-4 and TRBJ2-7; 9 nucleotides match TRBD1. V trimming: 6 bases; J trimming: 7 bases; junction bases outside the gene matches: 13. This CDR3 has 15 residues. Germline assignment: CDR1 MRHNA and CDR2 SNTAGT. CDR3 DNA sequence: TGTGCCAGCAGCGTAACCGGGACAGGGAATGAAGAGCAGTACTTC. Translation: CASSVTGTGNEEQYF.

The chain carries TRBV5-4 and TRBJ1-2; the match to TRBD1 covers 9 bases. CDR1 is SGHNT and CDR2 is YYREEE in the germline V gene (reference sequence). The junction had 9 bases not matched to a gene; V was cut back by 4 bases and J by 2 bases. This CDR3 contains 16 residues. The CDR3 DNA follows: TGTGCCAGCAGCCTCATCGGGACAGGGTTCAACTATGGCTACACCTTC. Translating it yields CASSLIGTGFNYGYTF.